This T cell receptor (beta chain) came from a study of shared clonotypes between healthy human individuals. Study context: Per donor, CD8 memory used one plate, CD8 naive used two, CD4 memory used three and CD4 naive used three. Study findings and constraints: In a handful of donors, around 5.5% of naive CD4 clonotypes appeared in common.

The study ran the assay at deep level. Profiling relied on immunoSEQ multiplex PCR, and the TCRdb table lists in-frame clones only, not all of them. The table has roughly 2.1 million clones, roughly 91% seen once. The CDR3 totals 13 residues. Trimming removed 3 bases from V and 4 bases from J, with 7 bases in between. Germline assignment: CDR1 LGHNA and CDR2 YNFKEQ. CD8 cells regarded as naive lacked CD45RO, were positively chosen for CCR7, and omitted terminally differentiated effector memory CD45RA+ cells. HIV-negative, healthy adults without recent acute infections or vaccinations were the donors. Note on this clone: What it binds is not known.

This receptor was obtained from a man aged 18 to 29 in good health. Some clones in this sample may be carry-over from other donors' samples. The sample consisted of naive CD8+ T cells from PBMCs. The chain combines TRBV4-2 with TRBJ1-5, with D perhaps matching TRBD1 (5 bases). The CDR3 DNA follows: TGTGCCAGCAGCCAGGGGGTTAATCAGCCCCAGCATTTT. Its protein is CASSQGVNQPQHF.